This TCR beta chain emerged from a study of CD8 T cells in ankylosing spondylitis. Regarding the study as a whole: A motif of several highly homologous TCR beta variants was seen as apparently characteristic of ankylosing spondylitis blood.

Regarding this clonotype: What it binds is unknown. An end of the junction does not agree with germline; a read error may underlie this.

TCRdb used MiXCR to reprocess the 5' RACE reads, holding one entry per CDR3 protein. This sample has approximately 540,000 distinct CDR3 sequences, with 12% found just once. The length of the CDR3 is 11 residues. Per germline, CDR1 SGHVS and CDR2 FNYEAQ. Sequencing was carried out using blood, either unsorted or a sorted T cell fraction (not recorded which). The clonotype originates from a male donor with ankylosing spondylitis. The chain joins TRBV7-6 to TRBJ2-7; D gene unclear. CDR3 region: CASSNTYEKYF. The CDR3 bases are TGTGCCAGCAGCAACACCTACGAGAAGTACTTC.